This TCR beta chain comes out of a study of blood T cell repertoires in COVID-19. Study summary: Researchers got acute and convalescent COVID-19 samples from the United States, Italy and Spain.

The protocol was immunoSEQ multiplex PCR, while the TCRdb copy is restricted to in-frame clones and leaves out a portion. The repertoire has approximately 200,000 clones, less than 80% of them found once; the top ten carry over 10%. Between the trimmed V and J ends, which lost 2 bases and 8 bases, there was a span of 10 bases. This CDR3 contains 14 residues. Germline V CDR1 and CDR2: MNHEY, SVGAGI. Sequencing was carried out using peripheral blood. The TCR comes from a woman aged 50 to 65 with acute or convalescent COVID-19. V is TRBV6-5 and J is TRBJ2-6, with a possible D match to TRBD2 (6 bases). CDR3 sequence (DNA): TGTGCCAGCAGTTACGCAGGGAGGTCCAACGTCCTGACTTTC. Protein product: CASSYAGRSNVLTF.